The T cell receptor (gamma chain) under discussion was sequenced for a study of Vδ1+ human thymocytes (dated by TCRdb to between 2018 and 2020). Broadly, across the study: As a data resource, the study described the mRNA-level TRG and TRD CDR3 repertoires of highly purified Vdelta1+ thymocytes obtained from young children. Earlier work had validated the multiplex-based CDR3 amplicon strategy against 5'RACE-based methods for generating CDR3 amplicons. Broader findings and caveats from the paper: Donors shared many TRG clonotypes (up to about 6.9x10^3), but TRD repertoires were essentially private, with at most 130 shared. The use of highly purified populations and single-cell validation was advised by the authors, since misinterpretation of bulk repertoire data could be caused by unexpected Vdelta2 sequences. Donors did not cluster by age or sex, so the analyses were not stratified by age or sex. The thymic TRG and TRD repertoires appeared highly polyclonal, with Gaussian CDR3 length distributions, in contrast to the oligoclonal repertoires of peripheral blood. Although sort purity was high, around a fifth of thymic TRD sequences were Vdelta2 (with a few Vdelta3), in contrast to the peripheral blood Vdelta1+ controls.

This clone was observed a few times. Its specific antigen is unknown. Base quality data are lacking; no much larger clone is found one base away. V is trimmed back by 0 bases and J by 2 bases, and the junction contains 10 bases that no gene match accounts for. Inclusive of the bounding cysteine and phenylalanine, the CDR3 is 16 residues long. CDR3 DNA is the only sequence kept; it has 48 bases, read in frame from the first base. CDR1 and CDR2 are drawn from the germline V gene (reference sequence): GITISATS, ISYDGTV. Thymic samples were depleted of alphabeta T cells, then CD3+ TCRVdelta1+ TCRVdelta2- thymocytes were FACS-sorted. The purity of the sorted Vdelta1+ thymocytes was between roughly 96% and 99.6%. The thymic specimens were obtained from 8 paediatric patients who were undergoing corrective cardiac surgery and ranged in age from about 5 days to 16 months. Thymic tissue was dispersed, and mononuclear cells were isolated on a Histopaque-1077 density gradient. The staining antibodies were anti-TCRVdelta1 clone TS8.2, anti-TCRVdelta2 clone B6, anti-CD3 clone HIT3a and anti-TCRalphabeta clone IP26.

RNA extraction was performed with the RNeasy mini kit, and reverse transcription was done with Superscript III. To generate the CDR3 amplicons, a multiplex PCR was run using pooled V-gene forward primers together with a constant-region reverse primer that carried Illumina adaptor overhangs. Amplicons were gel-purified, then indexed with Nextera index primers over approximately 8 extra PCR cycles and purified with AMPure XP beads. Libraries were sequenced on an Illumina MiSeq with paired-end 250 bp reads, dual indexing and about 20% PhiX spike-in. From the authors' description of their analysis: FastQC was used to check read quality, and ea-utils fastq-join was used to merge TRG read pairs. IMGT/HighV-QUEST was used to annotate the sequences, only productive sequences with an unambiguous V-gene assignment were kept, and clonotypes were defined as sequences sharing an identical CDR3 sequence. For downstream analysis, VDJtools 1.1.1, tcR 2.2.3, Treemap and vegan Shannon diversity in R 3.4.4 were used. Via CATT, TCRdb reprocessed the public reads, and rows with identical DNA were then joined. The V and J calls, along with clone size, are taken from TCRdb and not from the paper's own processing. Within this sample are 25,000 to 30,000 gamma-chain clones, with around 20% of them counted one time only. The ten largest clones take up less than 2% of the sample.

The sample comprised Vdelta1+ gamma-delta thymocytes from the thymus. Sample cell subset or site, as interpreted from the label and publication: FACS-sorted CD3+ TCRalphabeta- TCRVdelta1+ TCRVdelta2- thymocytes. The sequence is built from TRGV9 and TRGJ1 or TRGJ2. This TCR was recovered from a boy in the first two years of life who had congenital heart surgery. The CDR3 reads as follows: CALWEVQVADYYKKLF. The nucleotide sequence reads as follows: TGTGCCTTGTGGGAGGTGCAAGTAGCGGATTATTATAAGAAACTCTTT.